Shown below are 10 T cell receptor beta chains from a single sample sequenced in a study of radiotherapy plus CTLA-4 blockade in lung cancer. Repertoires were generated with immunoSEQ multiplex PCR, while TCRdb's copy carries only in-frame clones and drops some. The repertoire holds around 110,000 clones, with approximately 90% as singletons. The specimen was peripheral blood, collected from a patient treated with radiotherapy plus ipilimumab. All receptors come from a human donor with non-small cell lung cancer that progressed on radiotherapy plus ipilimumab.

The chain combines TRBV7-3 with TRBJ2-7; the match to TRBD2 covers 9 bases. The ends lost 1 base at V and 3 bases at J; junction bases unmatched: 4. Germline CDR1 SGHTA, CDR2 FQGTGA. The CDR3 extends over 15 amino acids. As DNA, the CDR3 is TGTGCCAGCAGCTTAAATAGCGGGAGTAACTACGAGCAGTACTTC. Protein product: CASSLNSGSNYEQYF.

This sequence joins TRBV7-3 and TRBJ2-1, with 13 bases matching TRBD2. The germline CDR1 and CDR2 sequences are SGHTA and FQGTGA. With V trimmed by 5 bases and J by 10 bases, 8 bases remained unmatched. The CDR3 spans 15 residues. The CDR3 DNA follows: TGTGCCAGCAGCGTGGGACTAGCGGGATTGGGGGAGCAGTTCTTC. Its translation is CASSVGLAGLGEQFF.

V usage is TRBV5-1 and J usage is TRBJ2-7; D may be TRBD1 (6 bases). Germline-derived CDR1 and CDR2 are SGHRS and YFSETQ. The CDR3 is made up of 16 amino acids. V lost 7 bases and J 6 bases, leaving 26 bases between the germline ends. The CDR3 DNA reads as TGCGCCAGCTCCTATGGGGGCCTTCTCGGCGGAACCGAGCAGTACTTC. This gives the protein CASSYGGLLGGTEQYF.

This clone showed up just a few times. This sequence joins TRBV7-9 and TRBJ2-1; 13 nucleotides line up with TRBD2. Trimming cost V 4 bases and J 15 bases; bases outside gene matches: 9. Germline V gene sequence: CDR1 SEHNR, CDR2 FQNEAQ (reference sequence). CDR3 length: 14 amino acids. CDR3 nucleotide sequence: TGTGCCAGCAGCTCAGGACTAGCGGGGGCAGCTGGGTTCTTC. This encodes CASSSGLAGAAGFF.

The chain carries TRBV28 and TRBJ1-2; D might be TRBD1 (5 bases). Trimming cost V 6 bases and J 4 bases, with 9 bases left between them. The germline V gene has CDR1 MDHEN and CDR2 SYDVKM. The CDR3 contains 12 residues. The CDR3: CASRAGTYGYTF. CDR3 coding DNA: TGTGCCAGCAGGGCAGGGACCTATGGCTACACCTTC.

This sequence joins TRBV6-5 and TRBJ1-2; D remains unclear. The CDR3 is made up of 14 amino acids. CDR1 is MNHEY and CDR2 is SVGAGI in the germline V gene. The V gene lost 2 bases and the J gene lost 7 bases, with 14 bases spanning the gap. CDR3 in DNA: TGTGCCAGCAGTTACGTTCGGGGTAGAACTGGCTACACCTTC. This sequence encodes CASSYVRGRTGYTF.

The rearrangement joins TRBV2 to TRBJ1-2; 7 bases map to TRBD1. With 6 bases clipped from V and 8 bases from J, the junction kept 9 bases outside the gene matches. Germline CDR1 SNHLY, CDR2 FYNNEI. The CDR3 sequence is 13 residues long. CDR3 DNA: TGTGCCAGCAGCTTGGGACAGAGGGGAGGCTACACCTTC. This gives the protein CASSLGQRGGYTF.

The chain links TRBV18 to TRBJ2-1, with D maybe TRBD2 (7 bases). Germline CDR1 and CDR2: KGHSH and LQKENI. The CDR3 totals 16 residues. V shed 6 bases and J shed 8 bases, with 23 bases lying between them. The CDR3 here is CASSTVRGPGGYEQFF. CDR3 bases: TGTGCCAGCTCCACGGTGAGAGGTCCGGGGGGCTATGAGCAGTTCTTC.

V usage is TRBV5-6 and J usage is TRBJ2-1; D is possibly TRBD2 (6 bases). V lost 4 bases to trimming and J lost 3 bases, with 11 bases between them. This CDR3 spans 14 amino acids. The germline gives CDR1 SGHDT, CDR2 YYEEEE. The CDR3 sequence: CASSPGRGYNEQFF. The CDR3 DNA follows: TGTGCCAGCAGCCCAGGGCGGGGCTACAATGAGCAGTTCTTC.

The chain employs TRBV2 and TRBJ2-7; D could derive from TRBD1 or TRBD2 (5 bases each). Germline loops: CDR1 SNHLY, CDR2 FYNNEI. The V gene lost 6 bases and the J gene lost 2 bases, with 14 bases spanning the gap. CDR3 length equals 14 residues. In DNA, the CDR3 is TGTGCCAGCAGACTGGGGACCGAAGCCTACGAGCAGTACTTC. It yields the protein CASRLGTEAYEQYF.